One sample yielded the 28 T cell receptor beta chains listed below, sequenced in a study of cytomegalovirus exposure and HLA in healthy donors (TCRdb year 2017). To prepare the library, the immunoSEQ multiplex PCR assay was applied. For the multiplex PCR, a mixture combining 60 forward primers for TCR Vbeta segments and 13 reverse primers for TCR Jbeta segments was used. In its TCRdb copy, this immuneACCESS table keeps in-frame sequences only and misses some clones. Where compared with another copy, unresolved V genes explain less than half of these, and the others have no known cause. The sample table holds some 120,000 clones, of which roughly 80% were seen once. The biggest ten clones account for 3% to 4% of the sample. The specimen sequenced was PBMCs. The receptors were sampled from a man aged 18 to 35 in good health and CMV-seropositive.

The genes are TRBV7-6 and TRBJ2-7; 7 bases map to TRBD1. This CDR3 comprises 16 residues. Germline values: CDR1 SGHVS, CDR2 FNYEAQ. Losses at the gene ends were 3 bases for V and 3 bases for J; bases not matched to a gene: 11. This CDR3 is CASSFQPDRAHYEQYF. CDR3 DNA: TGTGCCAGCAGCTTTCAACCTGACAGGGCTCACTACGAGCAGTACTTC.

The chain is built from TRBV5-5 and TRBJ1-1; D is unresolved. Germline assignment: CDR1 SGHKS and CDR2 YYEKEE (reference sequence). The CDR3 is 13 residues long. Trimming left V 4 bases short and J 0 bases short, with 7 bases between. For the CDR3, the DNA is TGTGCCAGCAGCCTACGGGTGAACACTGAAGCTTTCTTT. The encoded protein is CASSLRVNTEAFF. Based on the CDR3 plus reference TRBV5-5 and TRBJ1-1, the full variable domain is DAGVTQSPTHLIKTRGQQVTLRCSPISGHKSVSWYQQVLGQGPQFIFQYYEKEERGRGNFPDRFSARQFPNYSSELNVNALLLGDSALYLCASSLRVNTEAFFGQGTRLTVV.

V gene TRBV5-4 combines with J gene TRBJ2-1; perhaps TRBD2 as D (5 bases). CDR3 length: 13 residues. Between the trimmed V and J ends, which lost 10 bases and 3 bases, there was a span of 14 bases. Germline CDR1 and CDR2: SGHNT and YYREEE (reference sequence). The DNA of the CDR3 is TGTGCCGGATCCGCTGCGGGCTACAATGAGCAGTTCTTC. Residues: CAGSAAGYNEQFF.

The chain uses TRBV25-1 and TRBJ1-6, with 8 bases identical to TRBD1. Losses at the gene ends were 1 base for V and 10 bases for J; bases not matched to a gene: 3. Germline loops: CDR1 MGHDK, CDR2 SYGVNS. CDR3 length: 14 amino acids. The CDR3 sequence is CASSEFRGHSPLHF. CDR3 DNA sequence: TGTGCCAGCAGTGAATTCAGGGGGCACTCACCCCTCCACTTT.

V and J are TRBV27 and TRBJ1-2, with a possible D match to TRBD1 (6 bases). Germline CDR1 and CDR2: MNHEY and SMNVEV (reference sequence). This CDR3 has 13 residues. The V gene lost 6 bases and the J gene lost 0 bases, with 8 bases spanning the gap. This chain's CDR3 is CASRTGSNYGYTF. In DNA, the CDR3 is TGTGCCAGCAGGACAGGTTCTAACTATGGCTACACCTTC.

The chain couples TRBV6-5 to TRBJ1-4; tentatively, D is TRBD1 (6 bases). V was pared by 5 bases and J by 6 bases, with 13 bases between. The CDR3 spans 14 residues. Germline loops: CDR1 MNHEY, CDR2 SVGAGI. CDR3 residues: CASSPTGGDEKLFF. CDR3 sequence (DNA): TGTGCCAGCAGTCCGACAGGTGGGGATGAAAAACTGTTTTTT.

The V and J genes are TRBV11-2 and TRBJ2-7, with D possibly being TRBD1 (6 bases). Trimming pared 5 bases from V and 0 bases from J, leaving 11 bases between. The CDR3 runs to 14 residues. Germline values: CDR1 SGHAT, CDR2 FQNNGV. The chain's CDR3 is CASSLRDNSYEQYF. CDR3 coding DNA: TGTGCCAGCAGCCTACGGGACAACTCCTACGAGCAGTACTTC.

This chain joins TRBV5-1 and TRBJ2-5; D gene unclear. V was clipped by 0 bases and J by 9 bases, with 9 bases between them. This CDR3 comprises 12 residues. The germline CDR1 and CDR2 sequences are SGHRS and YFSETQ. DNA for the CDR3: TGCGCCAGCAGCTTGGATTTTGAGGCCCAGTACTTC. This gives the protein CASSLDFEAQYF.

This clone was counted only a few times. CDR3 region: CASSVRDTGELFF. The CDR3 DNA reads as TGTGCCAGCAGCGTCAGGGACACCGGGGAGCTGTTTTTT. V and J are TRBV6-5 and TRBJ2-2; tentative D call: TRBD1 (5 bases). Germline V lookup: CDR1 MNHEY, CDR2 SVGAGI. The CDR3 is 13 amino acids. Trimming removed 6 bases at V and 3 bases at J, with 8 bases between.

The chain couples TRBV11-2 to TRBJ2-5; D unresolved. The CDR3 covers 16 residues. The V end lost 1 base, the J end lost 1 base, and 13 bases lay between the germline ends. Germline CDR1 is SGHAT and CDR2 is FQNNGV. CDR3 residues: CASSLALDGFQETQYF. The DNA for the CDR3 is TGTGCCAGCAGCTTAGCCCTAGACGGGTTCCAAGAGACCCAGTACTTC.

Here the CDR3 reads CASSLRTGIGNNEQFF. CDR3 in DNA: TGTGCCAGTAGTCTAAGGACAGGGATAGGCAACAATGAGCAGTTCTTC. The chain has TRBV19 and TRBJ2-1; 8 bases are a match to TRBD1. The V gene end was trimmed by 5 bases and the J gene end by 5 bases; junction bases not matched to a gene: 11. Germline CDR1 is LNHDA and CDR2 is SQIVND (reference sequence). The CDR3 has 16 amino acids.

The chain employs TRBV7-9 and TRBJ1-1, with 8 bases identical to TRBD1. Germline loops: CDR1 SEHNR, CDR2 FQNEAQ (reference sequence). The V segment lost 6 bases and the J segment 1 base; nucleotides outside the gene matches: 7. The CDR3 sequence is 15 residues long. In DNA form, the CDR3 reads TGTGCCAGCAGAAAAGGACAGGGAGAGAACACTGAAGCTTTCTTT. It encodes CASRKGQGENTEAFF.

The CDR3 DNA reads as TGTGCCAGCAGCGCGACTAGCGGGGGGGCAATAGATACGCAGTATTTT. It translates to CASSATSGGAIDTQYF. The chain uses TRBV7-2 and TRBJ2-3, with 14 bases matching TRBD2. CDR3 length: 16 amino acids. Germline trimming cut 5 bases from V and 5 bases from J; bases unmatched to any gene: 6. CDR1 is SGHTA, CDR2 FQGNSA, per germline. The entire variable domain, with the rest obtained from reference TRBV7-2 and TRBJ2-3, is as follows: GAGVSQSPSNKVTEKGKDVELRCDPISGHTALYWYRQSLGQGLEFLIYFQGNSAPDKSGLPSDRFSAERTGGSVSTLTIQRTQQEDSAVYLCASSATSGGAIDTQYFGPGTRLTVL.

The chain combines TRBV30 with TRBJ2-7; TRBD1 matches 8 bases. The CDR3 runs 14 residues. After removal of 4 bases from V and 2 bases from J, the junction contained 7 bases not matched to a gene. CDR1 and CDR2 from the germline V gene are GTSNPN and SVGIG (reference sequence). Written as DNA, the CDR3 is TGTGCCTGGATTCCCCGACAGGGGACCTACGAGCAGTACTTC. It specifies CAWIPRQGTYEQYF. The full variable domain, completed using reference TRBV30 and TRBJ2-7, is SQTIHQWPATLVQPVGSPLSLECTVEGTSNPNLYWYRQAAGRGLQLLFYSVGIGQISSEVPQNLSASRPQDRQFILSSKKLLLSDSGFYLCAWIPRQGTYEQYFGPGTRLTVT.

This clone showed up just a few times. The CDR3 DNA is TGTGCCAGCAGGTCAGGGGGTACAACCCGGAGCTCCTACGAGCAGTACTTC. Amino acids: CASRSGGTTRSSYEQYF. The rearrangement joins TRBV27 to TRBJ2-7, with 7 bases lining up with TRBD1. This CDR3 region has 17 residues. From germline, CDR1 is MNHEY and CDR2 SMNVEV (reference sequence). V lost 6 bases, J lost 0 bases, and 14 bases stayed unmatched.

J is TRBJ2-1 and V is TRBV29-1; D is perhaps TRBD2 (5 bases). Trimming cost V 7 bases and J 7 bases, with 23 bases left between them. Germline CDR1 reads SQVTM; CDR2 reads ANQGSEA. The CDR3 is made up of 15 amino acids. CDR3 nucleotides: TGCAGCGCCCCCTTTCGGGGATTGGGAGTAAATGAGCAGTTCTTC. Amino acids: CSAPFRGLGVNEQFF.

This clone was detected only once. This chain links TRBV7-8 with TRBJ1-4; D is perhaps TRBD1 (6 bases). The CDR3 spans 15 residues. The V gene lost 3 bases and the J gene lost 3 bases, with 11 bases spanning the gap. CDR1 SGHVS and CDR2 FQNEAQ come from the germline V gene. CDR3 sequence: CASSLQQGPNEKLFF. CDR3 DNA: TGTGCCAGCAGCTTGCAACAGGGTCCTAATGAAAAACTGTTTTTT.

This sequence joins TRBV30 and TRBJ1-2; unclear D gene. Trimming removed 4 bases at V and 1 base at J, with 13 bases between. The CDR3 is made up of 14 amino acids. CDR1 and CDR2 (germline): GTSNPN, SVGIG (reference sequence). This CDR3 reads CAWNKQTLNYGYTF. The CDR3 region has the DNA TGTGCCTGGAACAAACAGACACTTAACTATGGCTACACCTTC.

The rearrangement links TRBV2 to TRBJ1-5; no definite D call. The germline V and J ends were trimmed by 6 bases and 9 bases, with 15 bases remaining between them. The germline V gene encodes CDR1 SNHLY and CDR2 FYNNEI. This CDR3 comprises 13 residues. CDR3 in DNA: TGTGCCAGCAGATACACGGGAATTCGGCCCCAGCATTTT. Translated, it gives CASRYTGIRPQHF.

The V gene is TRBV10-2, the J gene TRBJ2-3, with D unclear. The CDR3 consists of 12 residues. Per germline, CDR1 WSHSY and CDR2 SAAADI. Trimming took off 7 bases at V and 5 bases at J, with 10 bases between the two ends. CDR3 coding DNA: TGCGCCAGCATGAGGCTTGAAGATACGCAGTATTTT. Encoded protein: CASMRLEDTQYF.

This chain joins TRBV6-6 and TRBJ1-2, with a possible D match to TRBD1 (5 bases). Between the trimmed V and J ends, which lost 0 bases and 2 bases, there was a span of 7 bases. Germline V CDR1 and CDR2: MNHNY, SVGAGI (reference sequence). The CDR3 sequence is 14 residues long. The DNA for the CDR3 is TGTGCCAGCAGTTACTCGCCAGGGAACTATGGCTACACCTTC. It specifies CASSYSPGNYGYTF.

The chain is built from TRBV10-1 and TRBJ1-1; no definite D call. V was trimmed by 10 bases and J by 2 bases, leaving 14 bases between them. Germline values: CDR1 WNHNN, CDR2 SYGVQD (reference sequence). The CDR3 consists of 13 residues. The DNA of the CDR3 is TGCGCCACCCAGAGGGAACTCAACACTGAAGCTTTCTTT. This translates into CATQRELNTEAFF.

The J gene is TRBJ1-4, the V gene TRBV7-2; 7 bases fit TRBD1. The CDR3 consists of 16 residues. Germline CDR1 is SGHTA and CDR2 is FQGNSA. With 5 bases clipped from V and 2 bases from J, the junction kept 8 bases outside the gene matches. Here the CDR3 reads CASSRDREETNEKLFF. The CDR3 region has the DNA TGTGCCAGCAGCCGAGACAGGGAAGAGACTAATGAAAAACTGTTTTTT.

CDR3 nucleotides: TGTGCCAGCACTTATCTACCCCCGGGACAGGGCGACGAGCAGTACTTC. This encodes CASTYLPPGQGDEQYF. The chain has TRBV7-9 and TRBJ2-7; 9 nucleotides agree with TRBD1. V was pared by 7 bases and J by 5 bases, with 15 bases of the junction left unmatched. Germline V lookup: CDR1 SEHNR, CDR2 FQNEAQ (reference sequence). This CDR3 region has 16 residues. The variable domain in full, with the rest retrieved from reference TRBV7-9 and TRBJ2-7, is DTGVSQNPRHKITKRGQNVTFRCDPISEHNRLYWYRQTLGQGPEFLTYFQNEAQLEKSRLLSDRFSAERPKGSFSTLEIQRTEQGDSAMYLCASTYLPPGQGDEQYFGPGTRLTVT.

This chain joins TRBV14 and TRBJ2-2; TRBD2 might be the D (6 bases). The CDR3 loop spans 15 amino acids. Trimming removed 2 bases from V and 7 bases from J, with 14 bases in between. Germline assignment: CDR1 SGHDN and CDR2 FVKESK. In nucleotides, the CDR3 is TGTGCCAGCAGCCAACTGGACTACACGGGCGGGGAGCTGTTTTTT. This translates into CASSQLDYTGGELFF.

The genes are TRBV11-3 and TRBJ2-1; 8 nucleotides match TRBD1. Germline CDR1 SGHNT, CDR2 YENEEA. The ends lost 11 bases at V and 15 bases at J; junction bases unmatched: 12. The CDR3 is 11 residues long. DNA of the CDR3: TGTGCCGGGACTGACAGGGGAGGTCCGTTCTTC. This encodes CAGTDRGGPFF.

The chain is built from TRBV4-1 and TRBJ1-2, with D possibly being TRBD1 (5 bases). This CDR3 contains 14 residues. Germline V gene lookup returns CDR1 MGHRA and CDR2 YSYEKL. The germline V and J ends were trimmed by 0 bases and 2 bases, with 7 bases remaining between them. In DNA form, the CDR3 reads TGCGCCAGCAGCCAAGAGACAGCAAACTATGGCTACACCTTC. It yields the protein CASSQETANYGYTF.

The gene calls are TRBV5-4 and TRBJ2-1, with 7 bases lining up with TRBD2. V lost 6 bases to trimming and J lost 6 bases; unmatched junction nucleotides: 15. Germline CDR1 and CDR2: SGHNT and YYREEE (reference sequence). The CDR3 has 16 amino acids. Written as DNA, the CDR3 is TGTGCCAGCAAACTTGGGGGAGGGCCCACTTTCAATGAGCAGTTCTTC. Translated, it gives CASKLGGGPTFNEQFF.